The clone carrying this T cell receptor beta chain was counted a single time. This specimen comes from a study of brain T cells in children with intractable seizures. Data came from immunoSEQ multiplex PCR; TCRdb stores just in-frame clones and leaves some out. The sample lists 80,000 or so clones, around nine tenths occurring once. The CDR3 spans 16 residues. V was clipped by 2 bases and J by 5 bases, with 19 bases between them. The V gene's germline CDR1 is KGHSH and CDR2 LQKENI. Specimen: peripheral blood, collected at surgery. The sequence derives from a girl under 10 years old with Rasmussen encephalitis and intractable seizures. The rearrangement links TRBV18 to TRBJ2-7, with D perhaps assigned TRBD1 or TRBD2 (5 bases each). The CDR3 bases are TGTGCCAGCTCACCAACTATAGAGGGACGAGGAAACGAGCAGTACTTC. Translation gives CASSPTIEGRGNEQYF.